This paragraph reports one T cell receptor (beta chain). The antigen remains unidentified. Only CD45RO-negative cells positively selected for CCR7 counted as naive CD8 cells, so terminally differentiated effector memory CD45RA+ cells were excluded. This table comes from immunoSEQ multiplex PCR, and its TCRdb copy is limited to in-frame clones, with some not included. The data contain roughly 590,000 clones, about 95% of them singletons. The V segment lost 6 bases and the J segment 3 bases; nucleotides outside the gene matches: 11. The CDR3 runs 16 residues. CDR1 is SEHNR, CDR2 FQNEAQ, per germline (reference sequence). This sample stems from a study of shared clonotypes between healthy human individuals. About the study: Donors, aged 18 to 49, were a couple of women and three men. Whole-study findings and limits: Sequencing depth was expected to affect clonotype sharing among donors. Clonotypes not shared had lower generation probabilities than those common to all four donors.

This receptor was identified in a young woman in good health. The sequencing input was naive CD8+ T cells sorted from blood. This chain links TRBV7-9 with TRBJ2-1, with TRBD1 matching over 7 bases. The CDR3, as DNA: TGTGCCAGCAGAACGACTCAGGGACAGAACTACAATGAGCAGTTCTTC. Encoded protein: CASRTTQGQNYNEQFF.